This T cell receptor (beta chain) was identified in a study of blood T cell repertoires in COVID-19. Study summary: The cDNA or gDNA used as material had been derived from T cells, B-cell-depleted T cells, or PBMCs.

Germline CDR1 is MNHEY and CDR2 is SVGAGI. CDR3 length equals 12 residues. V gave up 10 bases and J gave up 3 bases, with 10 bases separating them. Data came from immunoSEQ multiplex PCR; TCRdb stores just in-frame clones and leaves some out. The table shows about 200,000 clones, with around 89% occurring only once. Individuals aged 18 to 89 years were recruited from some 26 US areas. Participant reports of clinical history set cohort assignment. The chain uses TRBV6-5 and TRBJ2-1; D possibly corresponds to TRBD1 (6 bases). The source is a woman aged 18 to 35 who had recovered from COVID-19. The sample consisted of PBMCs or T cells enriched from blood (not recorded which). Here the CDR3 reads CATQGGYNEQFF. The CDR3 bases are TGTGCCACCCAAGGGGGCTACAATGAGCAGTTCTTC.